Presented here are 23 T cell receptor beta chains from one specimen sequenced in a study of blood T cell repertoires in COVID-19. Assay used: immunoSEQ multiplex PCR; TCRdb lists only in-frame clones, some missing. The data hold hundreds of thousands of clones, with 80% to 90% observed a single time. Sequencing input: PBMCs or T cells enriched from blood (not recorded which). The receptor set was obtained from a man over 45 who had been exposed to COVID-19.

The chain couples TRBV18 to TRBJ2-1; D is undetermined. The CDR3 length is 13 residues. V lost 2 bases and J 6 bases, leaving 8 bases between the germline ends. The germline V gene has CDR1 KGHSH and CDR2 LQKENI. The CDR3, as DNA: TGTGCCAGCTCACCATACTCACTCAATGAGCAGTTCTTC. Its protein is CASSPYSLNEQFF.

CDR3 region: CASSLPGGYGYTF. The CDR3 bases are TGTGCCAGCAGCCTGCCGGGTGGCTATGGCTACACCTTC. The chain employs TRBV5-4 and TRBJ1-2; D ambiguous. The CDR3 has 13 residues. From germline, CDR1 is SGHNT and CDR2 YYREEE (reference sequence). Trimming cost V 4 bases and J 4 bases, with 11 bases left between them.

The rearrangement joins TRBV30 to TRBJ1-3, with D unresolved. V was clipped by 2 bases and J by 0 bases, with 8 bases between them. The CDR3 loop spans 14 amino acids. Germline values: CDR1 GTSNPN, CDR2 SVGIG (reference sequence). As DNA, the CDR3 is TGTGCCTGGAGTCGTTCTCTCTCTGGAAACACCATATATTTT. It yields the protein CAWSRSLSGNTIYF. The whole variable domain, remainder taken from reference TRBV30 and TRBJ1-3, is SQTIHQWPATLVQPVGSPLSLECTVEGTSNPNLYWYRQAAGRGLQLLFYSVGIGQISSEVPQNLSASRPQDRQFILSSKKLLLSDSGFYLCAWSRSLSGNTIYFGEGSWLTVV.

This clone appeared once. This chain links TRBV28 with TRBJ1-2; 8 nucleotides line up with TRBD1. This CDR3 region has 14 residues. Germline values: CDR1 MDHEN, CDR2 SYDVKM. V gave up 8 bases and J gave up 8 bases; unmatched junction bases: 13. The DNA of the CDR3 is TGTGCCAGCCGTATGGTCAGGGGGCCCAAAGGCTACACCTTC. This translates into CASRMVRGPKGYTF.

V is TRBV5-6 and J is TRBJ2-1, with TRBD1 matching over 8 bases. Germline V CDR1 and CDR2: SGHDT, YYEEEE. The CDR3 extends over 16 amino acids. The V and J ends lost 4 bases and 0 bases, in that order; junction bases with no gene match: 6. This chain's CDR3 is CASSRADRDSYNEQFF. CDR3 DNA: TGTGCCAGCAGCCGAGCGGACAGGGACTCCTACAATGAGCAGTTCTTC.

The chain recombines TRBV10-3 with TRBJ1-4, with D possibly TRBD1 on 6 matching bases. CDR3 length: 13 amino acids. The ends were cut back, 10 bases at V and 5 bases at J, with 14 bases in the middle. Germline lookup yields CDR1 ENHRY and CDR2 SYGVKD. The CDR3 region has the DNA TGTGCCACTCGGGACAACAAAAATGAAAAACTGTTTTTT. Protein sequence: CATRDNKNEKLFF.

This chain links TRBV5-5 with TRBJ2-7; tentative D call: TRBD2 (7 bases). Trimming removed 4 bases from V and 3 bases from J, with 17 bases in between. The V gene's germline CDR1 is SGHKS and CDR2 YYEKEE (reference sequence). The CDR3 is made up of 15 amino acids. The CDR3 loop reads CASSRDGGGSYEQYV. As DNA, the CDR3 is TGTGCCAGCAGCCGTGACGGGGGCGGGAGCTACGAGCAGTACGTC.

This chain joins TRBV5-6 and TRBJ1-3; 7 bases align to TRBD1. Germline CDR1 reads SGHDT; CDR2 reads YYEEEE. Germline trimming cut 0 bases from V and 2 bases from J; bases unmatched to any gene: 5. The CDR3 is 16 residues long. Here the CDR3 reads CASSLEDGTAGNTIYF. Here the CDR3 DNA reads TGTGCCAGCAGCTTGGAAGACGGGACAGCTGGAAACACCATATATTTT.

This sequence joins TRBV10-1 and TRBJ1-2, with 9 bases matching TRBD1. Trimming took 6 bases from V and 4 from J; bases not matched to a gene: 9. Looked up from germline, CDR1 is WNHNN and CDR2 is SYGVQD (reference sequence). The CDR3 covers 15 residues. The CDR3 sequence is CASSPRTGAVYGYTF. The CDR3 coding sequence is TGCGCCAGCAGCCCTAGGACAGGGGCCGTCTATGGCTACACCTTC.

The V and J genes are TRBV19 and TRBJ1-1; D is perhaps TRBD1 (6 bases). This CDR3 spans 15 amino acids. With 6 bases removed from V and 5 bases from J, the gap between germline ends came to 19 bases. The germline V gene has CDR1 LNHDA and CDR2 SQIVND (reference sequence). The CDR3 protein is CASRLSGVVGTEAFF. The CDR3 DNA is TGTGCCAGTAGGTTATCAGGGGTAGTTGGAACTGAAGCTTTCTTT.

The rearrangement uses TRBV7-8 and TRBJ2-7; 8 nucleotides agree with TRBD1. J gave up 3 bases and V 5 bases, and 9 bases lay outside the gene matches. The CDR3 is made up of 15 amino acids. Germline V gene data show CDR1 as SGHVS and CDR2 as FQNEAQ. The chain's CDR3 is CASSPRTGLSYEQYF. CDR3 bases: TGTGCCAGCAGCCCCCGGACAGGGTTGAGCTACGAGCAGTACTTC.

There are many counts of this clone. The sample holds other DNA sequences that translate to the same CDR3. The chain combines TRBV2 with TRBJ1-6, with 9 nucleotides matching TRBD1. V was pared by 2 bases and J by 9 bases, with 5 bases of the junction left unmatched. The CDR3 sequence is 15 residues long. Germline-derived CDR1 and CDR2 are SNHLY and FYNNEI. For the CDR3, the DNA is TGTGCCAGCAGTGAACGCGGGACAGGGTTTTCACCCCTCCACTTT. The encoded protein is CASSERGTGFSPLHF.

The gene calls are TRBV5-1 and TRBJ2-3; TRBD2 aligns across 14 bases. The CDR3 extends over 16 amino acids. Per germline, CDR1 SGHRS and CDR2 YFSETQ. J gave up 5 bases and V 4 bases, and 6 bases lay outside the gene matches. In nucleotides, the CDR3 is TGCGCCAGCAGCAAGACTAGCGGGGGGGCAATAGATACGCAGTATTTT. As protein: CASSKTSGGAIDTQYF. The entire variable domain, with the rest obtained from reference TRBV5-1 and TRBJ2-3, is as follows: KAGVTQTPRYLIKTRGQQVTLSCSPISGHRSVSWYQQTPGQGLQFLFEYFSETQRNKGNFPGRFSGRQFSNSRSEMNVSTLELGDSALYLCASSKTSGGAIDTQYFGPGTRLTVL.

This clone was seen just once. The genes are TRBV9 and TRBJ2-5; 7 positions agree with TRBD1. Germline assignment: CDR1 SGDLS and CDR2 YYNGEE. Losses at the gene ends were 3 bases for V and 4 bases for J; bases not matched to a gene: 3. The CDR3 length is 13 residues. As DNA, the CDR3 is TGTGCCAGCAGCGCGACAGGGCCAGAGACCCAGTACTTC. Encoded protein: CASSATGPETQYF.

This sequence joins TRBV6-5 and TRBJ2-1, with a possible D match to TRBD1 (6 bases). The CDR3 extends over 15 amino acids. With 6 bases removed from V and 5 bases from J, the gap between germline ends came to 17 bases. From germline, CDR1 is MNHEY and CDR2 SVGAGI. CDR3 bases: TGTGCCAGCAGAAAACAGGGCCCTCGGGACAATGAGCAGTTCTTC. The encoded protein is CASRKQGPRDNEQFF.

The V gene is TRBV2, the J gene TRBJ2-1, with 7 bases identical to TRBD1. V shed 7 bases and J 2 bases; nucleotides not matched to a gene: 5. CDR1 SNHLY and CDR2 FYNNEI come from the germline V gene. The CDR3 loop spans 14 amino acids. This chain's CDR3 is CASTEGTAYNEQFF. Here the CDR3 DNA reads TGTGCCAGCACCGAAGGGACAGCCTACAATGAGCAGTTCTTC.

This chain joins TRBV20-1 and TRBJ1-2, with TRBD1 as a possible D gene (5 bases). Germline V gene data show CDR1 as DFQATT and CDR2 as SNEGSKA (reference sequence). V lost 3 bases and J 4 bases, leaving 15 bases between the germline ends. The CDR3 length is 14 residues. The CDR3 region is CSASFRGGAYGYTF. CDR3 DNA sequence: TGCAGTGCTAGTTTTCGGGGAGGGGCCTATGGCTACACCTTC.

The rearrangement joins TRBV20-1 to TRBJ1-6; D is undetermined. Trimming took off 3 bases at V and 6 bases at J, with 9 bases between the two ends. Germline lookup yields CDR1 DFQATT and CDR2 SNEGSKA (reference sequence). This CDR3 spans 13 amino acids. CDR3: CSASFSPNSPLHF. The CDR3 DNA reads TGCAGTGCTAGTTTCAGTCCTAATTCACCCCTCCACTTT.

The chain is built from TRBV19 and TRBJ1-5; TRBD1 aligns across 7 bases. The length of the CDR3 is 15 residues. The germline V gene encodes CDR1 LNHDA and CDR2 SQIVND (reference sequence). After removal of 4 bases from V and 2 bases from J, the junction contained 5 bases not matched to a gene. The CDR3 region is CASSRDRVGNQPQHF. The DNA of the CDR3 is TGTGCCAGTAGTAGAGACAGGGTCGGCAATCAGCCCCAGCATTTT. Variable domain in full (rest from reference TRBV19 and TRBJ1-5): DGGITQSPKYLFRKEGQNVTLSCEQNLNHDAMYWYRQDPGQGLRLIYYSQIVNDFQKGDIAEGYSVSREKKESFPLTVTSAQKNPTAFYLCASSRDRVGNQPQHFGDGTRLSIL.

V and J are TRBV18 and TRBJ2-7, with D maybe TRBD2 (5 bases). V dropped 5 bases and J dropped 0 bases, with 11 bases sitting between them. This CDR3 comprises 14 residues. Looked up from germline, CDR1 is KGHSH and CDR2 is LQKENI. For the CDR3, the DNA is TGTGCCAGCTCAGGGCGGCTAGCCTCCTACGAGCAGTACTTC. Translation gives CASSGRLASYEQYF.

The J gene is TRBJ2-1, the V gene TRBV12-5; 11 positions agree with TRBD2. There are 18 residues in the CDR3. Germline values: CDR1 LGHNT, CDR2 FRNRAP. V lost 2 bases to trimming and J lost 3 bases; unmatched junction nucleotides: 9. The CDR3 is CASGLTSGGLGSYNEQFF. In nucleotides, the CDR3 is TGTGCTAGTGGTTTGACTAGCGGGGGCCTAGGGAGCTACAATGAGCAGTTCTTC.

The V call is TRBV2, the J call TRBJ1-1; D gene unclear. Trimming removed 3 bases at V and 0 bases at J, with 5 bases between. The germline gives CDR1 SNHLY, CDR2 FYNNEI. This CDR3 contains 13 residues. The CDR3 bases are TGTGCCAGCAGTGACGGGGTGAACACTGAAGCTTTCTTT. It translates to CASSDGVNTEAFF.

The chain recombines TRBV13 with TRBJ2-3; the D gene is possibly TRBD2 (5 bases). The V gene lost 4 bases and the J gene lost 1 base, with 12 bases spanning the gap. CDR3 size: 15 residues. The V gene's germline CDR1 is PRHDT and CDR2 FYEKMQ (reference sequence). The CDR3 reads CASSSRLFRTDTQYF. The CDR3 nucleotides read TGTGCCAGCAGCTCCAGACTATTTCGCACAGATACGCAGTATTTT.